This is a list of T cell receptor beta chains from one sample in a study of neurological immune-mediated disorders. TCRdb redid the calling of the 5' RACE reads with MiXCR, one entry per CDR3 protein. The sample shows about 50,000 distinct CDR3 sequences, 10% to 13% of them seen only once. Material: PBMCs. These receptor sequences come from a man between 65 and 79 years old with HTLV-1-associated myelopathy (HAM/TSP). The CDR3 runs from the conserved cysteine through the conserved F or W. The D gene is left open where the match is weak. The size of a clone is reported for some rows only, either as once, few or many, or as a class for expanded clones.

v_gene	j_gene	d_gene	abundance	CDR3aa	CDR3nt
TRBV12-3/TRBV12-4	TRBJ1-5	.	many	CASSPQYQPQHF	TGTGCCAGCAGCCCGCAGTATCAGCCCCAGCATTTT
TRBV28	TRBJ2-4	.	many	CASKSTSNIQYF	TGTGCCAGCAAGAGCACCTCAAACATTCAGTACTTC
TRBV7-3	TRBJ2-5	TRBD1	many	CASSNAGGETQYF	TGTGCCAGCAGCAACGCAGGGGGAGAGACCCAGTACTTC
TRBV6-1	TRBJ1-2	.	few	CASSVATGANYGYTF	TGTGCCAGCAGTGTAGCGACAGGTGCGAACTATGGCTACACCTTC
TRBV7-6	TRBJ2-7	TRBD1	once	CASSRQGAYAQYF	TGTGCCAGCAGCCGACAGGGAGCCTACGCGCAGTACTTC
TRBV5-1	TRBJ2-7	TRBD2	many	CASSFSGRAYEQYF	TGCGCCAGCAGCTTTAGCGGGAGGGCCTACGAGCAGTACTTC
TRBV5-1	TRBJ1-6	.	many	CASSLAGMENSPLHF	TGCGCCAGCAGCTTGGCAGGGATGGAAAATTCACCCCTCCACTTT
TRBV7-2	TRBJ2-5	.	many	CASSGAQETQYF	TGTGCCAGCAGCGGGGCCCAAGAGACCCAGTACTTC
TRBV15	TRBJ2-7	.	many	CATRGRVNLEQYF	TGTGCCACCAGGGGCCGGGTCAACCTCGAGCAGTACTTC
TRBV15	TRBJ2-7	TRBD2	many	CATSRAAGASYEQYF	TGTGCCACCAGCAGAGCAGCGGGAGCTTCCTACGAGCAGTACTTC
TRBV7-8	TRBJ2-5	TRBD1	many	CASSLGGGETETQYF	TGTGCCAGCAGCTTAGGAGGGGGCGAAACGGAGACCCAGTACTTC
TRBV28	TRBJ1-5	.	many	CASYAYDQPQHF	TGTGCCAGCTACGCTTATGACCAGCCCCAGCATTTT
TRBV6-2/TRBV6-3	TRBJ2-5	.	many	CASSPENTKSTQYF	TGTGCCAGCAGTCCCGAAAACACCAAATCGACCCAGTACTTC
TRBV5-6	TRBJ2-5	.	.	CASSLVGTGPQETQYF	TGTGCCAGCAGCTTGGTGGGTACAGGACCCCAAGAGACCCAGTACTTC
TRBV6-5	TRBJ2-2	.	many	CASKLSTGELFF	TGTGCCAGCAAACTATCCACCGGGGAGCTGTTTTTT
TRBV3-1	TRBJ1-2	.	many	CASSPTGELAYGYTF	TGTGCCAGCAGCCCGACGGGGGAATTGGCCTATGGCTACACCTTC
TRBV7-9	TRBJ2-7	.	many	CASSLARTGVSEQYF	TGTGCCAGCAGCTTAGCGCGGACGGGAGTGAGCGAGCAGTACTTC
TRBV7-2	TRBJ2-7	.	many	CASSVTPGKTGYEQYF	TGTGCCAGCAGCGTAACCCCCGGGAAAACAGGCTACGAGCAGTACTTC
TRBV7-2	TRBJ2-3	TRBD2	many	CASSLVGAGGPTDTQYF	TGTGCCAGCAGCTTAGTGGGGGCGGGAGGGCCGACAGATACGCAGTATTTT
TRBV7-2	TRBJ2-3	.	.	CVSSPTCTQYF	TGTGTCAGCAGCCCGACGTGTACGCAGTATTTT
TRBV5-1	TRBJ2-7	.	many	CASSLGAGSHEQYF	TGCGCCAGCAGCTTGGGGGCAGGGTCCCACGAGCAGTACTTC
TRBV12-3/TRBV12-4	TRBJ2-7	TRBD2	few	CASSLDGTRREQYF	TGTGCCAGCAGCCTAGATGGGACTAGACGGGAGCAGTACTTC
TRBV12-3/TRBV12-4	TRBJ2-2	.	many	CASSVHTGELFF	TGTGCCAGTTCTGTTCACACCGGGGAGCTGTTTTTT
TRBV20-1	TRBJ2-1	TRBD2	many	CSAPGTSGYNEQFF	TGCAGTGCACCCGGGACTAGCGGATATAATGAGCAGTTCTTC
TRBV10-3	TRBJ2-7	.	.	CAISDDPGPTYEQYF	TGTGCCATCAGTGATGATCCAGGGCCCACCTACGAGCAGTACTTC
TRBV5-5	TRBJ2-7	.	many	CASSLAANRAYEQYF	TGTGCCAGCAGCTTGGCGGCTAACCGGGCCTACGAGCAGTACTTC
TRBV7-9	TRBJ1-5	.	many	CASSLGSVGQPQHF	TGTGCCAGCAGCTTGGGTAGCGTTGGTCAGCCCCAGCATTTT